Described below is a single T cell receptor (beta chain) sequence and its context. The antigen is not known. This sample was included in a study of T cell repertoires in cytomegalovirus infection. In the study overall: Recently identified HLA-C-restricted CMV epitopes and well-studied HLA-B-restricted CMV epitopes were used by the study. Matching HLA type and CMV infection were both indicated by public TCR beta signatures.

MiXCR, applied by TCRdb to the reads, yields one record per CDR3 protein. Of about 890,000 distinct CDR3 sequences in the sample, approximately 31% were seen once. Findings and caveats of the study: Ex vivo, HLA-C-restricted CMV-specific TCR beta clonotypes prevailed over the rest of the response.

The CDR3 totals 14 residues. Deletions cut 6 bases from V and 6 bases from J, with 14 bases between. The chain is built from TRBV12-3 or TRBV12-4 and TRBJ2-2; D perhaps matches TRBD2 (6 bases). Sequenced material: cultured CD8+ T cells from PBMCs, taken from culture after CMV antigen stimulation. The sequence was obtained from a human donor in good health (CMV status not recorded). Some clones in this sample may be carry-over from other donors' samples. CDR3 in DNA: TGTGCCAGCAGGGGCAGGGACTTCTCCGGGGAGCTGTTTTTT. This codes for CASRGRDFSGELFF.